A selection of T cell receptor beta chains follows, all from one sample in a study of identical twins. From the 5' RACE reads, TCRdb called clonotypes with MiXCR, one entry per CDR3 protein. The sample has approximately 530,000 distinct CDR3 sequences, around 24% seen once. These data also formed part of another study, on yellow fever vaccine responses in identical twins.

The sample was CD4+ T cells sorted from blood. The receptors stem from a woman aged 18-29 years in good health. The CDR3 runs from the conserved cysteine through the conserved F or W. A D gene is named only where the DNA matches it firmly. Clone size appears in some rows only: once, few, many, or a class for an expanded clone.

J gene: TRBJ2-4
V gene: TRBV28
clone size: many
D gene: TRBD1
CDR3 protein: CASSPPPGQGASKAKNIQYF
CDR3 DNA: TGTGCCAGCAGTCCCCCGCCGGGACAGGGGGCGTCTAAAGCCAAAAACATTCAGTACTTC

J gene: TRBJ1-2
V gene: TRBV2
clone size: .
D gene: .
CDR3 protein: CASRATYSANYGYTF
CDR3 DNA: TGTGCCAGCAGGGCCACATACAGTGCTAACTATGGCTACACCTTC

J gene: TRBJ2-3
V gene: TRBV12-3/TRBV12-4
clone size: .
D gene: TRBD2
CDR3 protein: CASSLRRGGSTDTQYF
CDR3 DNA: TGTGCCAGCAGTTTACGGCGGGGGGGTAGCACAGATACGCAGTATTTT

J gene: TRBJ2-2
V gene: TRBV12-3/TRBV12-4
clone size: .
D gene: .
CDR3 protein: CASSFRGRGTGELFF
CDR3 DNA: TGTGCCAGCAGTTTCAGGGGCCGGGGCACCGGGGAGCTGTTTTTT

J gene: TRBJ1-1
V gene: TRBV2
clone size: .
D gene: .
CDR3 protein: CASSVEGTNTEAFF
CDR3 DNA: TGTGCCAGCAGTGTCGAGGGAACGAACACTGAAGCTTTCTTT

J gene: TRBJ1-1
V gene: TRBV11-2
clone size: few
D gene: .
CDR3 protein: CASSPGRTEAFF
CDR3 DNA: TGTGCGAGCAGTCCAGGGCGGACTGAAGCTTTCTTT

J gene: TRBJ2-7
V gene: TRBV5-1
clone size: .
D gene: TRBD2
CDR3 protein: CASSMASGRLNEQYF
CDR3 DNA: TGCGCCAGCAGTATGGCTAGCGGGAGACTAAACGAGCAGTACTTC

J gene: TRBJ2-2
V gene: TRBV6-5
clone size: few
D gene: .
CDR3 protein: CASQGTTGELFF
CDR3 DNA: TGTGCCAGCCAGGGTACCACCGGGGAGCTGTTTTTT

J gene: TRBJ2-5
V gene: TRBV5-8
clone size: few
D gene: .
CDR3 protein: CASSFPGAKETQYF
CDR3 DNA: TGTGCCAGCAGCTTTCCGGGGGCAAAAGAGACCCAGTACTTC

J gene: TRBJ2-3
V gene: TRBV18
clone size: .
D gene: .
CDR3 protein: CASSPGQDTQYF
CDR3 DNA: TGTGCCAGCTCACCCGGACAGGATACGCAGTATTTT

J gene: TRBJ2-1
V gene: TRBV12-3/TRBV12-4
clone size: few
D gene: .
CDR3 protein: CASRISNREPYNEQFF
CDR3 DNA: TGTGCCAGCAGGATAAGCAACAGGGAACCATACAATGAGCAGTTCTTC

J gene: TRBJ1-2
V gene: TRBV29-1
clone size: few
D gene: TRBD1
CDR3 protein: CSVPGQGVYGYTF
CDR3 DNA: TGCAGCGTTCCCGGACAGGGGGTCTATGGCTACACCTTC

J gene: TRBJ1-1
V gene: TRBV4-1
clone size: many
D gene: .
CDR3 protein: CASSQVLGGPGTEAFF
CDR3 DNA: TGCGCCAGCAGCCAAGTTCTTGGGGGTCCAGGAACTGAAGCTTTCTTT

J gene: TRBJ2-3
V gene: TRBV10-3
clone size: few
D gene: TRBD2
CDR3 protein: CAISVSSGGADTQYF
CDR3 DNA: TGTGCCATCAGTGTGTCTAGCGGGGGGGCGGATACGCAGTATTTT

J gene: TRBJ1-5
V gene: TRBV28
clone size: .
D gene: .
CDR3 protein: CASSFARGPLQPQHF
CDR3 DNA: TGTGCCAGCAGTTTTGCCCGGGGGCCTCTTCAGCCCCAGCATTTT

J gene: TRBJ2-1
V gene: TRBV6-1
clone size: .
D gene: TRBD2
CDR3 protein: CASRASGTSYNEQFF
CDR3 DNA: TGTGCCAGCAGGGCGTCCGGGACTAGCTACAATGAGCAGTTCTTC

J gene: TRBJ2-1
V gene: TRBV15
clone size: few
D gene: .
CDR3 protein: CATLSYNEQFF
CDR3 DNA: TGTGCCACCCTCTCCTACAATGAGCAGTTCTTC

J gene: TRBJ2-3
V gene: TRBV7-2
clone size: many
D gene: .
CDR3 protein: CASSPTVADTQYF
CDR3 DNA: TGTGCCAGCAGCCCAACGGTAGCAGATACGCAGTATTTT

J gene: TRBJ2-1
V gene: TRBV18
clone size: few
D gene: TRBD2
CDR3 protein: CASSRPGLAEYNEQFF
CDR3 DNA: TGTGCCAGCTCAAGGCCGGGACTAGCGGAATACAATGAGCAGTTCTTC

J gene: TRBJ1-2
V gene: TRBV12-3/TRBV12-4
clone size: few
D gene: .
CDR3 protein: CASSTQGYGYTF
CDR3 DNA: TGTGCCAGCAGTACCCAGGGATATGGCTACACCTTC

J gene: TRBJ1-2
V gene: TRBV15
clone size: .
D gene: .
CDR3 protein: CATSPIRGVDYGYTF
CDR3 DNA: TGTGCCACCAGTCCGATACGGGGGGTAGACTATGGCTACACCTTC

J gene: TRBJ2-7
V gene: TRBV12-3/TRBV12-4
clone size: few
D gene: .
CDR3 protein: CASSLKGWGSYEQYF
CDR3 DNA: TGTGCCAGCAGTTTAAAGGGGTGGGGTTCCTACGAGCAGTACTTC

J gene: TRBJ2-1
V gene: TRBV5-1
clone size: .
D gene: TRBD1
CDR3 protein: CASSWGEGQGRYEQFF
CDR3 DNA: TGCGCCAGCAGCTGGGGGGAGGGACAGGGGCGCTATGAGCAGTTCTTC

J gene: TRBJ1-2
V gene: TRBV7-9
clone size: few
D gene: .
CDR3 protein: CASSPPTGPIGYGYTF
CDR3 DNA: TGTGCCAGCAGCCCACCGACAGGTCCCATCGGCTATGGCTACACCTTC

J gene: TRBJ2-7
V gene: TRBV5-1
clone size: few
D gene: TRBD2
CDR3 protein: CASRTSGNYEQYF
CDR3 DNA: TGCGCCAGCAGGACTAGCGGGAACTACGAGCAGTACTTC

J gene: TRBJ2-3
V gene: TRBV5-1
clone size: .
D gene: .
CDR3 protein: CASSSTPTNGRVADTQYF
CDR3 DNA: TGCGCCAGCAGCAGCACGCCGACGAACGGACGGGTTGCGGATACGCAGTATTTT

J gene: TRBJ2-1
V gene: TRBV20-1
clone size: few
D gene: TRBD2
CDR3 protein: CSANVQGEGFSYNEQFF
CDR3 DNA: TGCAGTGCTAACGTACAAGGGGAGGGTTTCTCCTACAATGAGCAGTTCTTC

J gene: TRBJ2-3
V gene: TRBV14
clone size: .
D gene: .
CDR3 protein: CASSQFISTDTQYF
CDR3 DNA: TGTGCCAGCAGCCAATTTATCTCGACAGATACGCAGTATTTT

J gene: TRBJ2-5
V gene: TRBV15
clone size: few
D gene: TRBD2
CDR3 protein: CATSRTGTSGNRETQYF
CDR3 DNA: TGTGCCACCAGCAGGACCGGGACTAGCGGCAATAGGGAGACCCAGTACTTC

J gene: TRBJ1-1
V gene: TRBV5-1
clone size: .
D gene: .
CDR3 protein: CASSPPIGGNTEAFF
CDR3 DNA: TGCGCCAGCAGCCCTCCAATCGGGGGAAACACTGAAGCTTTCTTT

J gene: TRBJ2-1
V gene: TRBV29-1
clone size: few
D gene: TRBD1
CDR3 protein: CSVARQGSSYNEQFF
CDR3 DNA: TGCAGCGTGGCAAGACAGGGCAGTTCCTACAATGAGCAGTTCTTC

J gene: TRBJ1-6
V gene: TRBV12-3/TRBV12-4
clone size: many
D gene: .
CDR3 protein: CASSLSNSPLHF
CDR3 DNA: TGTGCCAGCAGTTTATCTAATTCACCCCTCCACTTT

J gene: TRBJ2-2
V gene: TRBV12-3/TRBV12-4
clone size: few
D gene: TRBD2
CDR3 protein: CASIHRERGAGELFF
CDR3 DNA: TGTGCCAGCATCCACCGGGAGCGGGGCGCCGGGGAGCTGTTTTTT

J gene: TRBJ2-2
V gene: TRBV20-1
clone size: .
D gene: TRBD2
CDR3 protein: CSAPQREKRGGAGELFF
CDR3 DNA: TGCAGTGCTCCCCAGAGGGAGAAGCGGGGGGGCGCCGGGGAGCTGTTTTTT

J gene: TRBJ2-1
V gene: TRBV27
clone size: many
D gene: .
CDR3 protein: CASTPFGGAAYNEQFF
CDR3 DNA: TGTGCCAGCACTCCCTTTGGAGGGGCCGCCTACAATGAGCAGTTCTTC

J gene: TRBJ2-3
V gene: TRBV24-1
clone size: .
D gene: .
CDR3 protein: CATALGHSTDTQYF
CDR3 DNA: TGTGCCACTGCCCTGGGCCATAGCACAGATACGCAGTATTTT

J gene: TRBJ2-5
V gene: TRBV5-1
clone size: few
D gene: .
CDR3 protein: CASSLVGQTQETQYF
CDR3 DNA: TGCGCCAGCAGCTTGGTAGGACAGACCCAAGAGACCCAGTACTTC

J gene: TRBJ1-5
V gene: TRBV3-1
clone size: .
D gene: TRBD1
CDR3 protein: CASSYGTGLDQPQHF
CDR3 DNA: TGTGCCAGCAGCTATGGGACAGGGCTCGATCAGCCCCAGCATTTT

J gene: TRBJ2-3
V gene: TRBV27
clone size: few
D gene: .
CDR3 protein: CASSLSPGVGTDTQYF
CDR3 DNA: TGTGCCAGCAGTTTATCTCCAGGGGTAGGCACAGATACGCAGTATTTT

J gene: TRBJ2-3
V gene: TRBV5-1
clone size: .
D gene: .
CDR3 protein: CASSRGGTDTQYF
CDR3 DNA: TGCGCCAGCAGCCGAGGGGGAACAGATACGCAGTATTTT

J gene: TRBJ1-3
V gene: TRBV5-8
clone size: .
D gene: .
CDR3 protein: CASSLRDNSGNTIYF
CDR3 DNA: TGTGCCAGCAGCTTGCGAGACAACTCTGGAAACACCATATATTTT

J gene: TRBJ2-3
V gene: TRBV3-1
clone size: .
D gene: TRBD2
CDR3 protein: CASSIQTAGSTDTQYF
CDR3 DNA: TGTGCCAGCAGCATCCAAACAGCGGGGAGCACAGATACGCAGTATTTT

J gene: TRBJ2-5
V gene: TRBV12-3/TRBV12-4
clone size: .
D gene: .
CDR3 protein: CASTVGGLPEETQYF
CDR3 DNA: TGTGCCAGCACAGTAGGCGGCCTACCGGAGGAGACCCAGTACTTC

J gene: TRBJ2-1
V gene: TRBV7-9
clone size: .
D gene: TRBD2
CDR3 protein: CASSPLAGVENEQFF
CDR3 DNA: TGTGCCAGCAGCCCACTAGCGGGAGTTGAAAATGAGCAGTTCTTC

J gene: TRBJ2-2
V gene: TRBV5-1
clone size: few
D gene: TRBD1
CDR3 protein: CASSLGRTGRAGELFF
CDR3 DNA: TGCGCCAGCAGCTTGGGCCGGACAGGGCGGGCCGGGGAGCTGTTTTTT

J gene: TRBJ2-1
V gene: TRBV24-1
clone size: .
D gene: TRBD2
CDR3 protein: CATSDGLAGVRNEQFF
CDR3 DNA: TGTGCCACCAGTGACGGACTAGCGGGAGTGAGGAATGAGCAGTTCTTC

J gene: TRBJ1-5
V gene: TRBV6-1
clone size: .
D gene: .
CDR3 protein: CASSEQRQPQHF
CDR3 DNA: TGTGCCAGCAGTGAACAGCGCCAGCCCCAGCATTTT

J gene: TRBJ2-3
V gene: TRBV13
clone size: many
D gene: .
CDR3 protein: CASSPSGTDTQYF
CDR3 DNA: TGTGCCAGCAGCCCTAGTGGCACAGATACGCAGTATTTT

J gene: TRBJ2-2
V gene: TRBV3-1
clone size: few
D gene: .
CDR3 protein: CASTRGDTGELFF
CDR3 DNA: TGTGCCAGCACCCGAGGGGACACCGGGGAGCTGTTTTTT

J gene: TRBJ2-4
V gene: TRBV12-3/TRBV12-4
clone size: .
D gene: TRBD2
CDR3 protein: CASRSGELAGGLAKNIQYF
CDR3 DNA: TGTGCCAGCAGGTCAGGGGAACTAGCGGGAGGACTAGCCAAAAACATTCAGTACTTC

J gene: TRBJ1-1
V gene: TRBV5-1
clone size: few
D gene: TRBD1
CDR3 protein: CASTLVGTARMNTEAFF
CDR3 DNA: TGCGCCAGCACCCTTGTCGGGACAGCACGCATGAACACTGAAGCTTTCTTT

J gene: TRBJ2-5
V gene: TRBV10-2
clone size: .
D gene: .
CDR3 protein: CASTTLEGETQYF
CDR3 DNA: TGCGCCAGCACTACACTAGAGGGAGAGACCCAGTACTTC